This passage covers 27 T cell receptor beta chains from one sample sequenced in a study of blood T cell repertoires in COVID-19. The table came from immunoSEQ multiplex PCR; TCRdb's copy has only in-frame clones and leaves some out. The top ten hold 1.5% to 2% of the sample, which has some 330,000 clones, around 92% seen once. The source material was peripheral blood. These receptor sequences come from a woman between 25 and 40 years old with COVID-19, enrolled during active disease.

V is TRBV14 and J is TRBJ1-3; maybe TRBD1 (5 bases). V was clipped by 2 bases and J by 3 bases, with 14 bases between them. This CDR3 has 16 amino acids. The V gene's germline CDR1 is SGHDN and CDR2 FVKESK. DNA of the CDR3: TGTGCCAGCAGCCAACAAGGACAAAGGATTGGAAACACCATATATTTT. As protein: CASSQQGQRIGNTIYF.

The rearrangement links TRBV5-1 to TRBJ1-2; D perhaps matches TRBD1 (6 bases). Germline CDR1 reads SGHRS; CDR2 reads YFSETQ. The CDR3 covers 15 residues. Trimming shortened V by 0 bases and J by 0 bases, and 9 bases separated the two germline ends. CDR3 residues: CASSLDPGANYGYTF. The CDR3 nucleotides are TGCGCCAGCAGCTTGGATCCAGGGGCTAACTATGGCTACACCTTC.

The rearrangement joins TRBV7-9 to TRBJ2-7, with 9 bases that match TRBD1. The CDR3 covers 16 residues. Germline CDR1 reads SEHNR; CDR2 reads FQNEAQ (reference sequence). V was clipped by 0 bases and J by 7 bases; unmatched bases: 10. For the CDR3, the DNA is TGTGCCAGCAGCTTAGCCATCGGACAGGGGTTCCTTGAGCAGTACTTC. This sequence encodes CASSLAIGQGFLEQYF.

The rearrangement links TRBV18 to TRBJ1-1; D perhaps matches TRBD1 (6 bases). V was shortened by 3 bases and J by 4 bases, with 15 bases between the two germline ends. Germline loops: CDR1 KGHSH, CDR2 LQKENI. The CDR3 runs to 15 residues. The CDR3 coding sequence is TGTGCCAGCTCACCCCCACCAGGGGCGAGCACTGAAGCTTTCTTT. Translated: CASSPPPGASTEAFF.

This chain joins TRBV10-3 and TRBJ2-3; TRBD2 aligns across 7 bases. The germline V gene encodes CDR1 ENHRY and CDR2 SYGVKD. The length of the CDR3 is 14 residues. Trimming cost V 2 bases and J 2 bases; bases outside gene matches: 1. The CDR3 loop reads CAISEAGVTDTQYF. The CDR3 bases are TGTGCCATCAGTGAGGCGGGGGTCACAGATACGCAGTATTTT.

V is TRBV19 and J is TRBJ1-1; weak D call: TRBD1 (5 bases). Germline CDR1 reads LNHDA; CDR2 reads SQIVND (reference sequence). The CDR3 covers 16 residues. V lost 5 bases, J lost 0 bases, and 16 bases lay in between. The CDR3 loop is CASSSIPTDMNTEAFF. The CDR3 bases are TGTGCCAGTAGTTCGATTCCGACAGACATGAACACTGAAGCTTTCTTT.

The chain joins TRBV2 to TRBJ1-6, with a weak D call TRBD1 (5 bases). Germline CDR1 reads SNHLY; CDR2 reads FYNNEI. The CDR3 is made up of 14 amino acids. V was cut by 3 bases and J by 7 bases, with 10 bases left in between. The CDR3 nucleotides read TGTGCCAGCAGTGATGGGCAGGGCAATTCACCCCTCCACTTT. It is translated as CASSDGQGNSPLHF.

The genes are TRBV5-1 and TRBJ1-1; no definite D call. V lost 4 bases and J 4 bases, leaving 8 bases between the germline ends. The CDR3 has 12 residues. The germline V gene has CDR1 SGHRS and CDR2 YFSETQ. Written as DNA, the CDR3 is TGCGCCAGCAGCAGGTCGGGCACTGAAGCTTTCTTT. The encoded protein is CASSRSGTEAFF.

The V and J genes are TRBV11-2 and TRBJ2-1; 9 nucleotides match TRBD1. The CDR3 is 16 residues long. The V and J ends lost 0 bases and 10 bases, in that order; junction bases with no gene match: 10. Germline values: CDR1 SGHAT, CDR2 FQNNGV. CDR3 nucleotides: TGTGCCAGCAGCTTAGAACAGGGGGCAGGGGAGGGAGAGCAGTTCTTC. Translating it yields CASSLEQGAGEGEQFF.

The V and J genes are TRBV19 and TRBJ2-7; 7 bases map to TRBD2. Germline CDR1 is LNHDA and CDR2 is SQIVND (reference sequence). Trimming took 1 base from V and 3 from J; bases not matched to a gene: 6. The CDR3 totals 15 residues. CDR3 DNA: TGTGCCAGTAGTATAGGTCGGGGGGTGGTCTACGAGCAGTACTTC. Its protein is CASSIGRGVVYEQYF.

This sequence joins TRBV5-1 and TRBJ2-2; D uncertain. Trimming pared 3 bases from V and 1 base from J, leaving 7 bases between. Germline loops: CDR1 SGHRS, CDR2 YFSETQ. The CDR3 totals 14 residues. The CDR3 DNA reads as TGCGCCAGCAGCTCCCAGGTGAACACCGGGGAGCTGTTTTTT. Residues: CASSSQVNTGELFF. The entire variable domain, with the rest obtained from reference TRBV5-1 and TRBJ2-2, is as follows: KAGVTQTPRYLIKTRGQQVTLSCSPISGHRSVSWYQQTPGQGLQFLFEYFSETQRNKGNFPGRFSGRQFSNSRSEMNVSTLELGDSALYLCASSSQVNTGELFFGEGSRLTVL.

The rearrangement uses TRBV11-3 and TRBJ2-1, with TRBD1 matching 7 bases. There are 15 residues in the CDR3. The V and J ends lost 5 bases and 0 bases, in that order; junction bases with no gene match: 4. Germline V gives CDR1 SGHNT, CDR2 YENEEA. The CDR3 reads CASSPRGLSYNEQFF. Written as DNA, the CDR3 is TGTGCCAGCAGCCCAAGGGGGCTCTCCTACAATGAGCAGTTCTTC.

The chain employs TRBV2 and TRBJ1-2; 7 bases align to TRBD1. Looked up from germline, CDR1 is SNHLY and CDR2 is FYNNEI. J lost 4 bases, V lost 5 bases, and 4 bases had no gene match. The CDR3 length is 13 residues. The CDR3 loop reads CASSTTGAYGYTF. CDR3 DNA sequence: TGTGCCAGCAGTACAACAGGGGCCTATGGCTACACCTTC.

The chain is built from TRBV6-5 and TRBJ1-4, with TRBD1 identical over 7 bases. Germline V CDR1 and CDR2: MNHEY, SVGAGI. The CDR3 is 15 residues long. V trimming: 4 bases; J trimming: 5 bases; junction bases outside the gene matches: 7. The CDR3 sequence: CASSWETGPNEKLFF. Written as DNA, the CDR3 is TGTGCCAGCAGTTGGGAGACAGGGCCGAATGAAAAACTGTTTTTT.

The chain joins TRBV20-1 to TRBJ1-5, with D possibly matching TRBD1 (5 bases). The CDR3 extends over 16 amino acids. V lost 3 bases to trimming and J lost 0 bases, with 15 bases between them. The germline V gene has CDR1 DFQATT and CDR2 SNEGSKA (reference sequence). CDR3 coding DNA: TGCAGTGCTAGTATTTTTGGGGGGGATAGCAATCAGCCCCAGCATTTT. Translated, it gives CSASIFGGDSNQPQHF.

This clone was observed a single time. The rearrangement uses TRBV19 and TRBJ2-2; D may be TRBD1 (5 bases). CDR3 length: 14 amino acids. The germline CDR1 and CDR2 sequences are LNHDA and SQIVND (reference sequence). The V end was cut by 5 bases, the J end by 7 bases, with 14 bases between. For the CDR3, the DNA is TGTGCCAGTAGTTACAGCGTAAGGGGCGGGGAGCTGTTTTTT. This sequence encodes CASSYSVRGGELFF.

The rearrangement joins TRBV7-9 to TRBJ2-1; TRBD2 agrees at 7 bases. This CDR3 contains 14 residues. V dropped 5 bases and J dropped 7; count of bases not matched to a gene: 8. Germline loops: CDR1 SEHNR, CDR2 FQNEAQ (reference sequence). CDR3 sequence reads: CASSPLSSGNEQFF. In DNA, the CDR3 is TGTGCCAGCAGCCCCCTTAGTAGCGGGAATGAGCAGTTCTTC. Combining the CDR3 with reference TRBV7-9 and TRBJ2-1 gives the whole variable domain DTGVSQNPRHKITKRGQNVTFRCDPISEHNRLYWYRQTLGQGPEFLTYFQNEAQLEKSRLLSDRFSAERPKGSFSTLEIQRTEQGDSAMYLCASSPLSSGNEQFFGPGTRLTVL.

The chain joins TRBV29-1 to TRBJ1-1; maybe TRBD1 (6 bases). Trimming stripped 4 bases from V and 1 base from J, with 19 bases between. This CDR3 region has 16 residues. Germline values: CDR1 SQVTM, CDR2 ANQGSEA. The CDR3 loop is CSVGAPKAGANTEAFF. CDR3 bases: TGCAGCGTTGGAGCCCCTAAGGCAGGGGCGAACACTGAAGCTTTCTTT.

This rearrangement joins TRBV10-3 to TRBJ2-2; maybe TRBD2 (5 bases). Per the germline V gene, CDR1 is ENHRY and CDR2 is SYGVKD. The CDR3 contains 15 residues. With 4 bases removed from V and 0 bases from J, the gap between germline ends came to 9 bases. CDR3 nucleotide sequence: TGTGCCATCAGTGGCTCTAGCCCGAACACCGGGGAGCTGTTTTTT. Its protein is CAISGSSPNTGELFF.

This chain uses TRBV4-2 with TRBJ2-1; D may be TRBD2 (6 bases). Trimming shortened V by 1 base and J by 5 bases, and 12 bases separated the two germline ends. The CDR3 extends over 15 amino acids. Germline V CDR1 and CDR2: LGHNA, YNFKEQ. The CDR3 bases are TGTGCCAGCAGCCAAGGTCGGGCGGGGAACAATGAGCAGTTCTTC. This translates into CASSQGRAGNNEQFF.

The V and J genes are TRBV28 and TRBJ1-2, with D possibly matching TRBD1 (5 bases). This CDR3 comprises 14 residues. Trimming pared 6 bases from V and 4 bases from J, leaving 15 bases between. Germline lookup yields CDR1 MDHEN and CDR2 SYDVKM. CDR3 sequence reads: CASSAPGLSYGYTF. The CDR3 bases are TGTGCCAGCAGCGCCCCGGGACTCAGCTATGGCTACACCTTC.

The gene calls are TRBV29-1 and TRBJ1-1; 7 bases are shared with TRBD1. Unmatched junction bases numbered 14, after V lost 3 bases and J lost 1 base. Germline V gene lookup returns CDR1 SQVTM and CDR2 ANQGSEA. The length of the CDR3 is 17 residues. CDR3 amino acids: CSVETRGQQPTNTEAFF. The CDR3 bases are TGCAGCGTTGAGACTAGGGGACAGCAGCCAACGAACACTGAAGCTTTCTTT.

The chain is built from TRBV28 and TRBJ1-2; no reliable D call. Looked up from germline, CDR1 is MDHEN and CDR2 is SYDVKM. The V end lost 7 bases, the J end lost 0 bases, and 6 bases lay between the germline ends. The CDR3 is made up of 12 amino acids. The CDR3 region is CASTEANYGYTF. DNA of the CDR3: TGTGCCAGCACCGAGGCTAACTATGGCTACACCTTC.

This rearrangement joins TRBV7-8 to TRBJ2-2; TRBD1 agrees at 8 bases. The CDR3 spans 15 residues. The ends lost 5 bases at V and 5 bases at J; junction bases unmatched: 7. CDR1 SGHVS and CDR2 FQNEAQ come from the germline V gene. The CDR3, as DNA: TGTGCCAGCAGCGGCAGGGACAGGTTGACCGGGGAGCTGTTTTTT. Translated: CASSGRDRLTGELFF. The variable domain in full, with the rest retrieved from reference TRBV7-8 and TRBJ2-2, is GAGVSQSPRYKVAKRGQDVALRCDPISGHVSLFWYQQALGQGPEFLTYFQNEAQLDKSGLPSDRFFAERPEGSVSTLKIQRTQQEDSAVYLCASSGRDRLTGELFFGEGSRLTVL.

The chain joins TRBV19 to TRBJ1-1; no definite D call. The CDR3 is made up of 12 amino acids. V dropped 10 bases and J dropped 0 bases, with 9 bases sitting between them. Germline V CDR1 and CDR2: LNHDA, SQIVND (reference sequence). CDR3 sequence reads: CATSEMNTEAFF. DNA of the CDR3: TGTGCCACCTCGGAGATGAACACTGAAGCTTTCTTT.

The V call is TRBV5-6, the J call TRBJ1-3; D unclear. The CDR3 is 16 amino acids. Germline assignment: CDR1 SGHDT and CDR2 YYEEEE. V lost 1 base and J lost 0, with 11 bases in between. The CDR3: CASSLSAESSGNTIYF. In DNA form, the CDR3 reads TGTGCCAGCAGCTTGTCGGCGGAGAGCTCTGGAAACACCATATATTTT.

The chain recombines TRBV23-1 with TRBJ1-5; no firm D call. TRBV23-1 is an open reading frame whose function is uncertain. The CDR3 loop spans 17 amino acids. The V gene lost 5 bases and the J gene lost 2 bases, with 19 bases spanning the gap. Written as DNA, the CDR3 is TGCGCCAGCAGTGAACCCGGGGTAATGTTAGGCAATCAGCCCCAGCATTTT. It is translated as CASSEPGVMLGNQPQHF.